This T cell receptor beta chain was identified in a study of blood T cell repertoires in COVID-19. Methods used by the authors: How many nucleated cells were present was estimated from reference gene primer amplification. Assay used: immunoSEQ multiplex PCR; TCRdb lists only in-frame clones, some missing. D and trimming come from the DNA, and the V and J calls and clone size come from that table. The top ten clones hold 2.9% of a sample with 250,000 to 350,000 clones, roughly 90% of them seen once. The V gene end was trimmed by 0 bases and the J gene end by 0 bases; junction bases not matched to a gene: 4. The CDR3 totals 17 residues. Germline V gene sequence: CDR1 SGHNT, CDR2 YYREEE (reference sequence).

The sample consisted of peripheral blood. V gene TRBV5-4 combines with J gene TRBJ2-3; 10 bases map to TRBD2. This receptor was taken from a woman in her 30s with COVID-19, enrolled during active disease. The CDR3 DNA reads TGTGCCAGCAGCTTGGGACTAGCGGGCCTTAGCACAGATACGCAGTATTTT. Protein sequence: CASSLGLAGLSTDTQYF.